A selection of T cell receptor beta chains follows, all from one sample in a study of CD8 T cells in ankylosing spondylitis. TCRdb redid the calling of the 5' RACE reads with MiXCR, one entry per CDR3 protein. The sample contains some 95,000 distinct CDR3 sequences, about 8.1% of which appear only once. Sequencing was carried out using blood, either unsorted or a sorted T cell fraction (not recorded which). Every receptor here comes from a male donor with ankylosing spondylitis or in good health (not recorded which). The CDR3 runs from the conserved cysteine through the conserved F or W. A D gene is named only where the DNA matches it firmly. The size entry is marked missing in some rows and otherwise reads once, few, many or a size class.

d_gene | j_gene | abundance | v_gene | CDR3nt | CDR3aa
. | TRBJ2-1 | . | TRBV28 | TGTGCCAGCAGTTTTGGGTATGGACGGGGGCAGGATGAGCAGTTCTTC | CASSFGYGRGQDEQFF
. | TRBJ2-7 | . | TRBV7-8 | TGTGCCAGCAGCTTGGGATTGCGGACTCTGAGCTCCTACGAGCAGTACTTC | CASSLGLRTLSSYEQYF
TRBD2 | TRBJ2-5 | . | TRBV12-3/TRBV12-4 | TGTGCCAGCAGTTTAACAGGACTAGCGGGGGGGCCGGGAGAGACCCAGTACTTC | CASSLTGLAGGPGETQYF
. | TRBJ2-5 | many | TRBV12-3/TRBV12-4 | TGTGCCAGCACCCCGGACCGACCGGCGGGGACCCAGTACTTC | CASTPDRPAGTQYF
. | TRBJ2-5 | many | TRBV7-3 | TGTGCCAGCAGCTTAAAAGGGGGGCCCGGTGGAGAGACCCAGTACTTC | CASSLKGGPGGETQYF
TRBD1 | TRBJ2-7 | many | TRBV12-3/TRBV12-4 | TGTGCCAGCAGTTTCGGGACAGGGCCATACGAGCAGTACTTC | CASSFGTGPYEQYF
. | TRBJ2-1 | . | TRBV11-2 | TGTGCCAGCAGCTTAGTATCAGGGTGGGCTGATAGGTATTTCAATGAGCAGTTCTTC | CASSLVSGWADRYFNEQFF
. | TRBJ2-7 | many | TRBV27 | TGTGCCAGCAGTGTAACCCCACTCTCCTACGAGCAGTACTTC | CASSVTPLSYEQYF
TRBD2 | TRBJ2-1 | many | TRBV7-2 | TGTGCCAGCAGCTTAGCGTGGTCAAGCGGGGGGCCGCCAGAGCAGTTCTTC | CASSLAWSSGGPPEQFF
. | TRBJ1-4 | many | TRBV29-1 | TGCAGCGTTGAAGATCCCAGGGGTACGAAGGCCGGGGATGAAAAACTGTTTTTT | CSVEDPRGTKAGDEKLFF
. | TRBJ1-1 | many | TRBV12-3/TRBV12-4 | TGTGCCAGCAGTTTTGGGATAGTGGACACTGAAGCTTTCTTT | CASSFGIVDTEAFF
. | TRBJ2-4 | . | TRBV28 | TGTGCCAGCAGTTTTTATTACGGGGACAGCGGGTCCAAAAACATTCAGTACTTC | CASSFYYGDSGSKNIQYF
. | TRBJ2-1 | . | TRBV7-9 | TGTGCCAGCAGCCCCGGCCATGAGCAGTTCTTC | CASSPGHEQFF
. | TRBJ1-6 | many | TRBV7-6 | TGTGCCAGCAGCCCCGGGACACTGAGCTCCTATAATTCACCCCTCCACTTT | CASSPGTLSSYNSPLHF
. | TRBJ2-1 | many | TRBV20-1 | TGCAGTGCTAGCGGGGGCGCGTTCAATGAGCAGTTCTTC | CSASGGAFNEQFF
TRBD2 | TRBJ2-1 | many | TRBV24-1 | TGTGCCACCAGTGATTCTAGCGGGGGGTACTATGAGCAGTTCTTC | CATSDSSGGYYEQFF
. | TRBJ2-7 | many | TRBV13 | TGTGCCAGCAGCTTAGAGGGTTACTACGAGCAGTACTTC | CASSLEGYYEQYF
TRBD1 | TRBJ2-1 | many | TRBV12-5 | TGTGCTAGTGGTCTGGAGAGGGGGACAGGTTCCTACAATGAGCAGTTCTTC | CASGLERGTGSYNEQFF
TRBD2 | TRBJ2-2 | . | TRBV3-1 | TGTGCCAGCAGCCAAGCCCTCCTAGCGGGGGGGCTAGGCGGGGAGCTGTTTTTT | CASSQALLAGGLGGELFF
. | TRBJ2-3 | many | TRBV5-6 | TGTGCCAGCAGCATAGGGAGTCTGACAGATACGCAGTATTTT | CASSIGSLTDTQYF
. | TRBJ2-1 | many | TRBV7-3 | TGTGCCAGCAGCTTAGCTGCCGCGGGGGCCTCGACTACAGTTGAGCAGTTCTTC | CASSLAAAGASTTVEQFF
TRBD2 | TRBJ2-1 | few | TRBV18 | TGTGCCAGCTCACGTAGCGGGGGGGCCAATGAGCAGTTCTTC | CASSRSGGANEQFF
. | TRBJ2-5 | many | TRBV2 | TGTGCCAGCAGTGCTGGGATACGCCGCGGAGGGGAGACCCAGTACTTC | CASSAGIRRGGETQYF
. | TRBJ2-6 | many | TRBV6-5 | TGTGCCAGCACCTCTGGGGCCAACGTCCTGACTTTC | CASTSGANVLTF
. | TRBJ2-5 | . | TRBV11-2 | TGTGCCAGCAGCTTAGTGGGGGGCCGCCAAGAGACCCAGTACTTC | CASSLVGGRQETQYF
TRBD2 | TRBJ2-5 | few | TRBV11-1 | TGTGCCAGCAGCTTAGAAACTAGCGGATACCAAGAGACCCAGTACTTC | CASSLETSGYQETQYF
TRBD2 | TRBJ2-1 | many | TRBV18 | TGTGCCAGCTCACACCGGCACTTCGGACTAGCGGGGCGGAACAATGAGCAGTTCTTC | CASSHRHFGLAGRNNEQFF
TRBD2 | TRBJ2-7 | few | TRBV11-2 | TGTGCCAGCAGCTTAGTAAGGGGTTTGACTAGCGGGGACTACGAGCAGTACTTC | CASSLVRGLTSGDYEQYF
TRBD1 | TRBJ2-7 | few | TRBV15 | TGTGCCACCAGCAGAGATGAACCGGGACAGGGGCCGACCTACGAGCAGTACTTC | CATSRDEPGQGPTYEQYF
TRBD2 | TRBJ2-1 | many | TRBV5-1 | TGCGCCAGCAGCTTGACAGCGGGGATGAACAATGAGCAGTTCTTC | CASSLTAGMNNEQFF
. | TRBJ1-3 | many | TRBV28 | TGTGCCAGCAGTTTTGCGGGGGGGACCTTCTCTGGAAACACCATATATTTT | CASSFAGGTFSGNTIYF
TRBD1 | TRBJ1-6 | few | TRBV2 | TGTGCCAGCAGCATTGGACAGGGCACTTCACCCCTCCACTTT | CASSIGQGTSPLHF
TRBD2 | TRBJ2-5 | many | TRBV5-1 | TGCGCCAGCAGCCCCCTGGGGGGGGACCAAGAGACCCAGTACTTC | CASSPLGGDQETQYF
. | TRBJ1-5 | many | TRBV29-1 | TGCAGCGCCTCGACAGCGATTCAGCAGCCCCAGCATTTT | CSASTAIQQPQHF
. | TRBJ2-1 | few | TRBV7-2 | TGTGCCAGCACTATTCTCCCGGGACTGAGTTACAATGAGCAGTTCTTC | CASTILPGLSYNEQFF
TRBD2 | TRBJ2-1 | many | TRBV5-1 | TGCGCCAGCAGCTTGGCGGGGGGGCCATTCAATGAGCAGTTCTTC | CASSLAGGPFNEQFF
. | TRBJ2-3 | . | TRBV3-1 | TGTGCCTCCTCCGAAGGCGGGGCGATGGAACTTAGCACAGATACGCAGTATTTT | CASSEGGAMELSTDTQYF
. | TRBJ2-7 | many | TRBV27 | TGTGCCAGTACTTCAGTGACGGGGGCGAGCTACGAGCAGTACTTC | CASTSVTGASYEQYF
. | TRBJ1-4 | . | TRBV20-1 | TGCAGTGCTAGTCTCCAACTGGGCTCGCTGTTTTTT | CSASLQLGSLFF
TRBD1 | TRBJ1-5 | many | TRBV6-1 | TGTGCCAGCAGAAACTTCCGGGACAGGGACCTTAATCAGCCCCAGCATTTT | CASRNFRDRDLNQPQHF
TRBD2 | TRBJ2-1 | many | TRBV20-1 | TGCAGTGCTAGAGGGCTAGCGGACTACAATGAGCAGTTCTTC | CSARGLADYNEQFF
TRBD2 | TRBJ2-1 | many | TRBV7-2 | TGTGCCAGCAGTTTGCGGGGGGATCGCTACAATGAGCAGTTCTTC | CASSLRGDRYNEQFF
. | TRBJ2-1 | few | TRBV6-4 | TGTGCCAGCAGGCCTGCCGGGGAAATAGGCAATGAGCAGTTCTTC | CASRPAGEIGNEQFF
. | TRBJ1-3 | few | TRBV7-2 | TGTGCCAGCAGCTTTCAGCCTTCCTCTGGAAACACCATATATTTT | CASSFQPSSGNTIYF
. | TRBJ2-6 | . | TRBV5-4 | TGTGCCAGCAGCTCGCTATACCGAAGTACGGGACGTTCCTCTGGGGCCAACGTCCTGACTTTC | CASSSLYRSTGRSSGANVLTF
TRBD2 | TRBJ2-1 | . | TRBV30 | TGTGCCTGGAGTGTCCCCAACCGAAAGCGGGGGGTTTTGTTCTTC | CAWSVPNRKRGVLFF
. | TRBJ1-5 | many | TRBV28 | TGTGCCAGCAGTTTATCGGGTGAGGGTCAGCCCCAGCATTTT | CASSLSGEGQPQHF
TRBD1 | TRBJ2-3 | . | TRBV6-1 | TGTGCCAGCAGTGAAGGGACAGGGGTGCCTAGCACAGATACGCAGTATTTT | CASSEGTGVPSTDTQYF
TRBD2 | TRBJ2-5 | medium-sized | TRBV20-1 | TGCAGTGCTACAAGGACTAGTATGGAGACCCAGTACTTC | CSATRTSMETQYF
. | TRBJ2-3 | . | TRBV7-2 | TGTGCCAGCAGCTTAGTTACGGGACCACAGGATACGCAGTATTTT | CASSLVTGPQDTQYF